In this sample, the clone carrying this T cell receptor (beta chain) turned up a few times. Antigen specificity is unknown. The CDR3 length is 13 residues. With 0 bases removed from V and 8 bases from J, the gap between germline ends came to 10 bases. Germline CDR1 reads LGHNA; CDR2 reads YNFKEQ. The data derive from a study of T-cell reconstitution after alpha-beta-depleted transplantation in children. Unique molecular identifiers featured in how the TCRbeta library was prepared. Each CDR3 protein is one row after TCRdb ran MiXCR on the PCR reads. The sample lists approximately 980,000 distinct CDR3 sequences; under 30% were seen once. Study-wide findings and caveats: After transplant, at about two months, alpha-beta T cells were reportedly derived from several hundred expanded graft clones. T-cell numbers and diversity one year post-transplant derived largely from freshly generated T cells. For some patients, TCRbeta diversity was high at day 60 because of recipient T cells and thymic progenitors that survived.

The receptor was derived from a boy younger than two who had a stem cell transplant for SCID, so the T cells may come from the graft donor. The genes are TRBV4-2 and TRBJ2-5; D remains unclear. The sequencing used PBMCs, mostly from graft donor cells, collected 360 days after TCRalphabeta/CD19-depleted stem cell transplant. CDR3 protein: CASSQDASSTQYF. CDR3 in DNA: TGTGCCAGCAGCCAAGATGCCAGTTCAACCCAGTACTTC.